Shown below are 26 T cell receptor beta chains from a single sample sequenced in a study of T cell clonality in common variable immunodeficiency. Profiling relied on immunoSEQ multiplex PCR, and the TCRdb table lists in-frame clones only, not all of them. The sample lists 40,000 to 45,000 clones, none appearing once, the ten largest making up around 1.4%. The sequenced sample consisted of peripheral blood mononuclear cells. All receptors come from a person aged 18 to 75 in good health.

This clone was seen many times. The missing CDR3 end, 3 residues past where the read stops, is filled in from the germline J gene. V and J are TRBV18 and TRBJ1-1; a possible D gene is TRBD1 (6 bases). This CDR3 contains 13 residues. Germline assignment: CDR1 KGHSH and CDR2 LQKENI. The V and J ends lost 3 bases and 4 bases respectively, with 9 bases between them. The CDR3 loop is CASSPKGVTEAFF. CDR3 DNA (partial): TGTGCCAGCTCACCCAAGGGGGTCACTGAA.

Notes on this clone: Read data end 3 residues before the CDR3 end; the end is taken from the germline J gene. This chain connects TRBV7-6 to TRBJ1-4; maybe TRBD1 (5 bases). Trimming removed 1 base at V and 6 bases at J, with 15 bases between. Germline V CDR1 and CDR2: SGHVS, FNYEAQ. CDR3 length: 16 amino acids. The CDR3 DNA, read in part, is TGTGCCAGCAGCTTAGGCGGGGCAGGGCGCCATGAAAAA. Translated, it gives CASSLGGAGRHEK. The complete CDR3 protein is CASSLGGAGRHEKLFF. Drawing the rest from reference TRBV7-6 and TRBJ1-4, the complete variable domain is GAGVSQSPRYKVTKRGQDVALRCDPISGHVSLYWYRQALGQGPEFLTYFNYEAQQDKSGLPNDRFSAERPEGSISTLTIQRTEQRDSAMYRCASSLGGAGRHEKLFFGSGTQLSVL.

This clone has ten or more counts. The missing CDR3 end, 3 residues past where the read stops, is filled in from the germline J gene. This chain connects TRBV11-2 to TRBJ1-4, with D tentatively TRBD1 (6 bases). The CDR3 sequence is 15 residues long. CDR1 and CDR2 (germline): SGHAT, FQNNGV. Trimming pared 7 bases from V and 4 bases from J, leaving 16 bases between. The covered CDR3 bases are TGTGCCAGCACCTTGGGGGGGCGAGATAATGAAAAA. Translating gives CASTLGGRDNEK. The whole CDR3 sequence reads CASTLGGRDNEKLFF.

This clone was found many times. From the germline J gene comes the end of the CDR3, since the read stops 3 residues before it. This sequence joins TRBV7-9 and TRBJ2-5; D may be TRBD1 (5 bases). V was cut by 7 bases and J by 4 bases, with 7 bases left in between. Germline V gene lookup returns CDR1 SEHNR and CDR2 FQNEAQ (reference sequence). The CDR3 is made up of 11 amino acids. CDR3 DNA, as far as it was read: TGTGCCAGCACAAGGGGAGAGACC. Amino acids: CASTRGET. The complete CDR3 reads CASTRGETQYF. The variable domain in full, completed from reference TRBV7-9 and TRBJ2-5, reads DTGVSQNPRHKITKRGQNVTFRCDPISEHNRLYWYRQTLGQGPEFLTYFQNEAQLEKSRLLSDRFSAERPKGSFSTLEIQRTEQGDSAMYLCASTRGETQYFGPGTRLLVL.

This clone has at least ten counts. With the read ending 3 residues before the CDR3 end, the germline J gene is used to fill in that end. This chain uses TRBV5-4 with TRBJ2-5; 7 nucleotides line up with TRBD1. The length of the CDR3 is 15 residues. V gave up 0 bases and J gave up 5 bases; unmatched junction bases: 7. CDR1 and CDR2 from the germline V gene are SGHNT and YYREEE (reference sequence). The DNA read from the CDR3 is TGTGCCAGCAGCTTGGTGGCAGGGGGAGCGGAGACC. Translated: CASSLVAGGAET. The complete CDR3 sequence is CASSLVAGGAETQYF.

This clone appeared many times. The CDR3 is cut off 3 residues early in the read; its end comes from the germline J gene. V and J are TRBV4-1 and TRBJ1-2; D call uncertain. The V and J ends lost 1 base and 7 bases respectively, with 7 bases between them. This CDR3 has 12 amino acids. Germline CDR1 MGHRA, CDR2 YSYEKL. CDR3 DNA, as far as it was read: TGCGCCAGCAGCCAAGGCGAACCTGGC. Translation: CASSQGEPG. The whole CDR3 reads CASSQGEPGYTF.

Many counts were recorded for this clone. The read falls 3 residues short of the CDR3 end, and the missing part is taken from the germline J gene. The J gene is TRBJ2-2, the V gene TRBV19, with a possible D match to TRBD2 (5 bases). Trimming removed 3 bases at V and 3 bases at J, with 14 bases between. The CDR3 runs 16 residues. Germline CDR1 reads LNHDA; CDR2 reads SQIVND (reference sequence). The CDR3 reads CASSMFRTSYTGELFF. The sequenced part of the CDR3 DNA is TGTGCCAGTAGTATGTTTAGGACTTCGTACACCGGGGAG.

This clone was found many times. Relative to the germline gene, one junction end is altered; a read error may explain this. The CDR3 end falls 3 residues outside the read, so it is completed with the germline J gene. The chain couples TRBV4-2 to TRBJ2-5; 9 nucleotides match TRBD2. CDR1 and CDR2 (germline): LGHNA, YNFKEQ. The CDR3 contains 16 residues. The sequenced CDR3 bases are TGCGCCAGCAGCCAGGGTCAGCGGGAGGCCCAAGAGACC. Translating it yields CASSQGQREAQET. The entire CDR3 reads CASSQGQREAQETQYF.

This clone came up many times. The read stops 3 residues short of the end of the CDR3; the missing end is completed from the germline J gene. V is TRBV20-1 and J is TRBJ2-1, with 9 bases fitting TRBD2. The CDR3 totals 15 residues. CDR1 and CDR2 (germline): DFQATT, SNEGSKA (reference sequence). Trimming took 1 base from V and 4 from J; bases not matched to a gene: 5. This CDR3 reads CSARALAGVYNEQFF. CDR3 DNA, as far as it was read: TGCAGTGCTAGAGCTTTAGCGGGAGTTTACAATGAG.

This clone was counted at least ten times. The sequenced CDR3 bases are TGTGCCAGCAGCCAAGGTAGCGGGGGGTACAATGAG. This translates into CASSQGSGGYNE. The full CDR3 protein is CASSQGSGGYNEQFF. V is TRBV7-3 and J is TRBJ2-1; 10 nucleotides line up with TRBD2. The read falls 3 residues short of the CDR3 end, and the missing part is taken from the germline J gene. CDR3 size: 15 residues. The germline V gene has CDR1 SGHTA and CDR2 FQGTGA. V was clipped by 5 bases and J by 4 bases; unmatched bases: 5.

In its sample, this clone was seen many times. The CDR3 extends 3 residues past the end of the read, so its final part is completed from the germline J gene. V gene TRBV20-1 combines with J gene TRBJ2-3, with TRBD2 matching 10 bases. Germline CDR1 is DFQATT and CDR2 is SNEGSKA (reference sequence). This CDR3 has 14 amino acids. The J segment lost 3 bases and the V segment lost 5 bases, leaving 5 bases of the junction unmatched. The sequenced part of the CDR3 DNA is TGCAGTGCTCAAACTAGCGGGATTACAGATACG. Translation gives CSAQTSGITDT. The CDR3 in its entirety is CSAQTSGITDTQYF.

This clone was counted ten times or more. The CDR3 is cut off 3 residues early in the read; its end comes from the germline J gene. The chain has TRBV5-1 and TRBJ1-2; maybe TRBD1 (6 bases). V lost 4 bases to trimming and J lost 4 bases, with 11 bases between them. Germline CDR1 reads SGHRS; CDR2 reads YFSETQ. The CDR3 has 13 residues. The CDR3 here is CASSDTGPYGYTF. The covered CDR3 bases are TGCGCCAGCAGCGACACAGGGCCCTATGGC.

The sample holds many counts of this clone. The CDR3 is cut off 3 residues early in the read; its end comes from the germline J gene. The V and J genes are TRBV7-9 and TRBJ1-4; D possibly corresponds to TRBD1 (5 bases). Trimming took 5 bases from V and 4 from J, leaving 11 bases between them. This CDR3 has 14 amino acids. Looked up from germline, CDR1 is SEHNR and CDR2 is FQNEAQ (reference sequence). The DNA read from the CDR3 is TGTGCCAGCAGCGCACGACAGCTTAATGAAAAA. Its protein product is CASSARQLNEK. The CDR3 in its entirety is CASSARQLNEKLFF.

The table lists this clone with many counts. The read terminates 3 residues ahead of where the CDR3 ends, so the germline J gene completes it. V and J are TRBV3-1 (or the pseudogene TRBV3-2) and TRBJ2-4, with 9 bases that match TRBD1. Unmatched junction bases numbered 9, after V lost 5 bases and J lost 7 bases. The CDR3 sequence is 15 residues long. In germline, CDR1 is LGHDT, CDR2 YNNKEL (reference sequence). Here the CDR3 reads CASSVPGTGKNIQYF. CDR3 bases read: TGTGCCAGCAGCGTACCCGGGACAGGGAAGAACATT.

This clone was seen repeatedly, ten times or more. Sequencing ends 3 residues short of the CDR3 end; the germline J gene provides the rest. This chain uses TRBV10-1 with TRBJ2-7, with TRBD2 matching 10 bases. This CDR3 is built from 15 residues. V lost 5 bases, J lost 3 bases, and 7 bases stayed unmatched. Germline V lookup: CDR1 WNHNN, CDR2 SYGVQD (reference sequence). CDR3 DNA, as far as it was read: TGCGCCAGCAGTCCGAGCGGGAGGGCCTTCTACGAG. Its protein product is CASSPSGRAFYE. The whole CDR3 protein reads CASSPSGRAFYEQYF.

The table lists this clone with many counts. The CDR3 is cut off 3 residues early in the read; its end comes from the germline J gene. This chain joins TRBV6-1 and TRBJ1-5; D perhaps matches TRBD1 (6 bases). Germline V gene lookup returns CDR1 MNHNS and CDR2 SASEGT. Between the trimmed V and J ends, which lost 2 bases and 6 bases, there was a span of 11 bases. This CDR3 contains 14 residues. CDR3: CASSERGGGQPQHF. The DNA read from the CDR3 is TGTGCCAGCAGTGAAAGGGGAGGGGGTCAGCCC.

This clone has a handful of counts. Incomplete CDR3 DNA: TGTGCCAGCAGCTTAGGGTGGGGCTACGAC. It specifies CASSLGWGYD. The entire CDR3 sequence reads CASSLGWGYDYTF. V and J are TRBV7-9 and TRBJ1-2, with a possible D match to TRBD1 (5 bases). The read terminates 3 residues before the CDR3 end, so the remaining end is supplied by the germline J gene. This CDR3 comprises 13 residues. Germline lookup yields CDR1 SEHNR and CDR2 FQNEAQ (reference sequence).

This clone was seen at least ten times. The DNA ends 3 residues before the CDR3 does, and the rest of the CDR3 is filled in from the germline J gene. The rearrangement links TRBV6-2 or TRBV6-3 to TRBJ2-3; no clear D gene. Trimming took off 2 bases at V and 5 bases at J, with 2 bases between the two ends. CDR1 and CDR2 from the germline V gene are MNHEY and SVGEGT. CDR3 length: 11 amino acids. The CDR3 bases that were read are TGTGCCAGCAGTTACCGAGATACG. This sequence encodes CASSYRDT. The full CDR3 is CASSYRDTQYF.

This clone was recorded many times. The same CDR3 arises from other DNA sequences in this sample as well. The covered CDR3 bases are TGCAGCGTTGAGGGGGGGGGACTAGCGGGAGTGCGCGTCGGGGAG. Translated, it gives CSVEGGGLAGVRVGE. In full, the CDR3 reads CSVEGGGLAGVRVGELFF. V and J are TRBV29-1 and TRBJ2-2, with TRBD2 matching over 14 bases. The observed sequence ends 3 residues before the CDR3 terminus, with the missing tail filled in from the germline J gene. In germline, CDR1 is SQVTM, CDR2 ANQGSEA. The V gene end was trimmed by 3 bases and the J gene end by 7 bases; junction bases not matched to a gene: 13. The CDR3 has 18 residues.

In its sample, this clone was seen many times. The sequence runs out 3 residues before the end of the CDR3; the remainder is reconstructed from the germline J gene. The chain carries TRBV5-1 and TRBJ1-2; D may be TRBD1 (6 bases). Between the trimmed V and J ends, which lost 3 bases and 5 bases, there was a span of 11 bases. CDR3 length: 13 amino acids. CDR1 is SGHRS and CDR2 is YFSETQ in the germline V gene. The covered CDR3 bases are TGCGCCAGCAGCTCGGACAGTCCTTATGGC. It is translated as CASSSDSPYG. The CDR3, in full, reads CASSSDSPYGYTF.

This clone was detected ten times or more. The CDR3 is cut off 3 residues early in the read; its end comes from the germline J gene. This chain joins TRBV7-6 and TRBJ2-7; 9 bases are shared with TRBD2. CDR1 is SGHVS and CDR2 is FNYEAQ in the germline V gene. The J segment lost 0 bases and the V segment lost 4 bases, leaving 4 bases of the junction unmatched. CDR3 length: 15 residues. The sequenced part of the CDR3 DNA is TGTGCCAGCAGCTCCGGGACTAGCAGCTCCTACGAG. Protein sequence: CASSSGTSSSYE. The full CDR3 reads CASSSGTSSSYEQYF. The entire variable domain, with the rest obtained from reference TRBV7-6 and TRBJ2-7, is as follows: GAGVSQSPRYKVTKRGQDVALRCDPISGHVSLYWYRQALGQGPEFLTYFNYEAQQDKSGLPNDRFSAERPEGSISTLTIQRTEQRDSAMYRCASSSGTSSSYEQYFGPGTRLTVT.

This clone was observed at least ten times. The read comes to an end 3 residues before the CDR3 does, leaving the germline J gene to fill in the end. This chain joins TRBV20-1 and TRBJ2-1; 16 bases align to TRBD2. The CDR3 sequence is 16 residues long. Trimming at V came to 6 bases and at J to 3 bases, leaving 5 bases not matched to a gene. Germline CDR1 and CDR2: DFQATT and SNEGSKA (reference sequence). The covered CDR3 bases are TGCAGTGCCTCGGGACTAGCGGGAGGGCACTACAATGAG. This encodes CSASGLAGGHYNE. The full CDR3 protein reads CSASGLAGGHYNEQFF.

This clone was detected a few times. The read falls 3 residues short of the CDR3 end, and the missing part is taken from the germline J gene. V is TRBV11-2 and J is TRBJ1-4; D unresolved. V lost 5 bases to trimming and J lost 0 bases, with 10 bases between them. The CDR3 loop spans 15 amino acids. Germline V gene sequence: CDR1 SGHAT, CDR2 FQNNGV. The CDR3 protein is CASSTGLATNEKLFF. Partial CDR3 DNA: TGTGCCAGCAGCACGGGTCTTGCAACTAATGAAAAA.

This clone has ten or more counts. Sequencing ends 3 residues short of the CDR3 end; the germline J gene provides the rest. The J gene is TRBJ1-1, the V gene TRBV28, with D tentatively TRBD1 (6 bases). V was cut by 6 bases and J by 5 bases, with 13 bases left in between. Germline assignment: CDR1 MDHEN and CDR2 SYDVKM. The CDR3 is made up of 13 amino acids. Here the CDR3 reads CASRSNRVTEAFF. The sequenced CDR3 bases are TGTGCCAGCAGGTCAAACAGGGTTACTGAA.

In its sample, this clone was seen many times. The sequence runs out 3 residues before the end of the CDR3; the remainder is reconstructed from the germline J gene. Other nucleotide sequences in the sample specify the same CDR3. The chain couples TRBV20-1 to TRBJ1-6; TRBD1 aligns across 7 bases. Per the germline V gene, CDR1 is DFQATT and CDR2 is SNEGSKA (reference sequence). The junction had 13 bases not matched to a gene; V was cut back by 6 bases and J by 5 bases. The CDR3 has 16 amino acids. The chain's CDR3 is CSAPRGGGTDNSPLHF. The sequenced CDR3 bases are TGCAGTGCCCCTAGGGGTGGCGGGACAGATAATTCACCC.

In its sample, this clone was seen many times. The read is 3 residues too short to cover the CDR3 end, so that end is filled in from the germline J gene. V is TRBV7-6 and J is TRBJ2-5; a possible D gene is TRBD2 (6 bases). Trimming removed 5 bases at V and 6 bases at J, with 22 bases between. Germline CDR1 reads SGHVS; CDR2 reads FNYEAQ. The CDR3 is 16 amino acids. CDR3 bases read: TGTGCCAGCAGCCCCGCCAGGAGGGCCGTCGGCAAGACC. It encodes CASSPARRAVGKT. The complete CDR3 reads CASSPARRAVGKTQYF.